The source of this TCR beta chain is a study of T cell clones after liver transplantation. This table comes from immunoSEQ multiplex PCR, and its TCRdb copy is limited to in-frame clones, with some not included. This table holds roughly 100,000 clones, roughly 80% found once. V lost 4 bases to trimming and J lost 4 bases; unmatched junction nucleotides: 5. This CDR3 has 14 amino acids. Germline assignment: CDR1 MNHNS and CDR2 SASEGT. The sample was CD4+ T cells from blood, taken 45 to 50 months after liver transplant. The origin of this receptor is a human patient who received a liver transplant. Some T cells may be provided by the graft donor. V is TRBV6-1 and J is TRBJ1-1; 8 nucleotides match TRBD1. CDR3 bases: TGTGCCAGCAGTGTTTCAGGGGGCCTCACTGAAGCTTTCTTT. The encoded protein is CASSVSGGLTEAFF.